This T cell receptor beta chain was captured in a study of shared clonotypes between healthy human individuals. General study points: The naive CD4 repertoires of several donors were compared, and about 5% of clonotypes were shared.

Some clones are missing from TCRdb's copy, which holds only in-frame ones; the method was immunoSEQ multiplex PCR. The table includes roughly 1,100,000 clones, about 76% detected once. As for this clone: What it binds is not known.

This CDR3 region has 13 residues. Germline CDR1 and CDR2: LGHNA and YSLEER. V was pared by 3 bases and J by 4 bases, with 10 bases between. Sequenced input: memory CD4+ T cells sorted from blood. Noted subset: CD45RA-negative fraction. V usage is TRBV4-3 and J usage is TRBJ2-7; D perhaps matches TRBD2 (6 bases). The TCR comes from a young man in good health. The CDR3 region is CASSHLGGYEQYF. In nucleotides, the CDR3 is TGCGCCAGCAGCCATCTGGGGGGTTACGAGCAGTACTTC.